These 24 T cell receptor beta chains were sequenced from one sample in a study of cytomegalovirus exposure and HLA in healthy donors. PCR primers comprised 60 Vbeta and 13 Jbeta primers. Here immunoSEQ multiplex PCR was the method, and the copy in TCRdb shows in-frame clones only, minus some. The sample includes approximately 110,000 clones, around 77% seen only once; the top ten take roughly 5.9%. Sample: PBMCs. These receptor sequences come from a woman in her twenties or thirties in good health and CMV-seropositive.

This clone was observed once. The CDR3 spells CAWSAQTGEKLFF. The CDR3 region has the DNA TGTGCCTGGAGTGCCCAGACAGGGGAAAAACTGTTTTTT. The chain couples TRBV30 to TRBJ1-4; 7 nucleotides match TRBD1. V shed 1 base and J 8 bases; nucleotides not matched to a gene: 4. Per germline, CDR1 GTSNPN and CDR2 SVGIG (reference sequence). CDR3 length equals 13 residues.

The chain combines TRBV7-8 with TRBJ2-7, with 9 bases identical to TRBD2. The germline V gene has CDR1 SGHVS and CDR2 FQNEAQ. V lost 5 bases and J lost 3; bases outside the gene matches: 8. The CDR3 runs to 15 residues. CDR3 sequence: CASSASYSGGYEQYF. CDR3 DNA: TGTGCCAGCAGCGCCTCCTATAGCGGGGGCTACGAGCAGTACTTC.

In DNA, the CDR3 is TGTGCCAGCAGCTTGCTGGACAGTGACTATGGCTACACCTTC. It yields the protein CASSLLDSDYGYTF. The chain couples TRBV7-8 to TRBJ1-2; D possibly corresponds to TRBD1 (6 bases). Germline values: CDR1 SGHVS, CDR2 FQNEAQ. The CDR3 totals 14 residues. The ends were cut back, 3 bases at V and 3 bases at J, with 11 bases in the middle.

The chain recombines TRBV9 with TRBJ2-1; TRBD2 aligns across 9 bases. CDR1 is SGDLS, CDR2 YYNGEE, per germline. Trimming at V came to 0 bases and at J to 10 bases, leaving 8 bases not matched to a gene. The CDR3 covers 15 residues. CDR3 sequence reads: CASSVGLADQTEQFF. The CDR3 DNA reads TGTGCCAGCAGCGTAGGACTAGCGGACCAAACGGAGCAGTTCTTC.

CDR3 DNA: TGCGCCAGCAGCTTGGTCGGGGGGACTCAGCCCCAGCATTTT. Its translation: CASSLVGGTQPQHF. This chain connects TRBV5-1 to TRBJ1-5; tentatively, D is TRBD1 (5 bases). V was clipped by 0 bases and J by 6 bases, with 10 bases between them. The CDR3 has 14 residues. Germline CDR1 reads SGHRS; CDR2 reads YFSETQ.

The rearrangement joins TRBV29-1 to TRBJ1-3, with D uncertain. This CDR3 has 13 residues. Germline assignment: CDR1 SQVTM and CDR2 ANQGSEA. V was pared by 4 bases and J by 7 bases, with 14 bases between. The CDR3 DNA reads as TGCAGCGTTGTAACCGGGAGGAGTAACACCATATATTTT. As protein: CSVVTGRSNTIYF.

In its sample, this clone was seen once. This chain links TRBV2 with TRBJ1-1, with D unresolved. V dropped 9 bases and J dropped 6 bases, with 14 bases sitting between them. Germline V gene sequence: CDR1 SNHLY, CDR2 FYNNEI. The CDR3 extends over 12 amino acids. The CDR3 sequence: CARKQRVAEAFF. DNA for the CDR3: TGTGCCAGGAAGCAGAGGGTTGCTGAAGCTTTCTTT.

The gene calls are TRBV15 and TRBJ2-7; TRBD1 might be the D (5 bases). The CDR3 spans 16 residues. The V end was cut by 0 bases, the J end by 4 bases, with 16 bases between. The germline CDR1 and CDR2 sequences are LNHNV and YYDKDF (reference sequence). CDR3 region: CATSRELSRGWYEQYF. CDR3 sequence (DNA): TGTGCCACCAGCAGAGAGCTCTCTAGGGGCTGGTACGAGCAGTACTTC.

This rearrangement joins TRBV7-3 to TRBJ2-1, with 13 bases matching TRBD2. Germline lookup yields CDR1 SGHTA and CDR2 FQGTGA. Trimming removed 3 bases from V and 7 bases from J; junction bases left unmatched: 3. There are 15 residues in the CDR3. The CDR3 DNA reads as TGTGCCAGCAGCTTGGGACTAGCGGGACTGAATGAGCAGTTCTTC. Protein: CASSLGLAGLNEQFF.

This chain links TRBV6-5 with TRBJ1-1; D gene ambiguous. V lost 9 bases and J lost 4, with 12 bases in between. The V gene's germline CDR1 is MNHEY and CDR2 SVGAGI. There are 12 residues in the CDR3. The CDR3 DNA sequence: TGTGCCAGTGTCGGACTGAGCACTGAAGCTTTCTTT. Protein product: CASVGLSTEAFF.

The chain uses TRBV6-6 and TRBJ2-5, with TRBD1 identical over 8 bases. Germline-derived CDR1 and CDR2 are MNHNY and SVGAGI (reference sequence). The CDR3 has 15 residues. J lost 2 bases, V lost 7 bases, and 9 bases had no gene match. The CDR3 region has the DNA TGTGCCAGCACCAAACCCGGACAGGGTCAAGAGACCCAGTACTTC. Protein sequence: CASTKPGQGQETQYF.

This clone has just a few counts. The genes are TRBV19 and TRBJ2-1; D might be TRBD2 (5 bases). CDR3 size: 17 residues. V was trimmed by 2 bases and J by 0 bases, leaving 14 bases between them. The germline CDR1 and CDR2 sequences are LNHDA and SQIVND (reference sequence). Here the CDR3 reads CASSIPHASGSYNEQFF. CDR3 sequence (DNA): TGTGCCAGTAGTATACCCCATGCGAGCGGCTCCTACAATGAGCAGTTCTTC.

The rearrangement joins TRBV19 to TRBJ1-1; possible D gene TRBD1, 5 bases. CDR1 and CDR2 from the germline V gene are LNHDA and SQIVND (reference sequence). The CDR3 is made up of 15 amino acids. The V end lost 7 bases, the J end lost 2 bases, and 17 bases lay between the germline ends. As DNA, the CDR3 is TGTGCCAGTATGGGCAGCAGGGTACTCAACACTGAAGCTTTCTTT. Encoded protein: CASMGSRVLNTEAFF.

The genes are TRBV7-8 and TRBJ1-1; 8 bases agree with TRBD1. Germline CDR1 SGHVS, CDR2 FQNEAQ. V was pared by 1 base and J by 11 bases, with 12 bases of the junction left unmatched. CDR3 length: 15 residues. The DNA for the CDR3 is TGTGCCAGCAGCTTAGGGATTGAGACAGGGGTTTTGGCTTTCTTT. Residues: CASSLGIETGVLAFF.

This clone was seen only a few times. The chain has TRBV5-4 and TRBJ2-1; 8 positions match TRBD2. J lost 6 bases, V lost 4 bases, and 6 bases had no gene match. The length of the CDR3 is 14 residues. Germline V gives CDR1 SGHNT, CDR2 YYREEE (reference sequence). The DNA for the CDR3 is TGTGCCAGCAGCCGGGGACTAGAGGGCAATGAGCAGTTCTTC. Its protein product is CASSRGLEGNEQFF.

The chain joins TRBV5-1 to TRBJ1-1, with TRBD1 matching 7 bases. The CDR3 totals 15 residues. Trimming at V came to 2 bases and at J to 5 bases, leaving 9 bases not matched to a gene. Germline V gives CDR1 SGHRS, CDR2 YFSETQ. The CDR3 region has the DNA TGCGCCAGCAGCTTACAGGGCGAACAGGGGACTGAAGCTTTCTTT. As protein: CASSLQGEQGTEAFF.

The chain uses TRBV2 and TRBJ2-5, with no clear D. Germline V lookup: CDR1 SNHLY, CDR2 FYNNEI. V lost 2 bases to trimming and J lost 2 bases, with 3 bases between them. The CDR3 contains 12 residues. The CDR3 spells CASSESQETQYF. The CDR3 DNA sequence: TGTGCCAGCAGTGAATCGCAAGAGACCCAGTACTTC.

This clone was found a few times. The rearrangement uses TRBV15 and TRBJ2-7; 7 bases are shared with TRBD2. After removal of 5 bases from V and 3 bases from J, the junction contained 4 bases not matched to a gene. Germline CDR1 LNHNV, CDR2 YYDKDF (reference sequence). This CDR3 has 13 residues. The CDR3 here is CATSDGRSYEQYF. CDR3 DNA: TGTGCCACCAGCGACGGGAGGAGCTACGAGCAGTACTTC. The full variable domain, completed using reference TRBV15 and TRBJ2-7, is DAMVIQNPRYQVTQFGKPVTLSCSQTLNHNVMYWYQQKSSQAPKLLFHYYDKDFNNEADTPDNFQSRRPNTSFCFLDIRSPGLGDTAMYLCATSDGRSYEQYFGPGTRLTVT.

In this sample, this clone turned up a few times. The chain couples TRBV29-1 to TRBJ1-2; 12 bases are a match to TRBD1. CDR1 and CDR2 (germline): SQVTM, ANQGSEA. This CDR3 has 14 amino acids. V gave up 6 bases and J gave up 8 bases; unmatched junction bases: 10. CDR3 bases: TGCAGCGTCGCGGGACAGGGGGCCTTAGGCGGCTACACCTTC. Protein: CSVAGQGALGGYTF.

This chain connects TRBV18 to TRBJ2-1, with TRBD2 as a possible D gene (6 bases). The CDR3 sequence is 13 residues long. Germline V gives CDR1 KGHSH, CDR2 LQKENI. V lost 1 base to trimming and J lost 12 bases, with 13 bases between them. The CDR3 coding sequence is TGTGCCAGCTCACCACTGACCCTGGGGGGGCAGTTCTTC. Translated, it gives CASSPLTLGGQFF.

The CDR3: CASRRTPNVGSTDTQYF. CDR3 in DNA: TGTGCCAGCAGACGAACCCCGAATGTCGGGAGCACAGATACGCAGTATTTT. The chain couples TRBV7-2 to TRBJ2-3; D is undetermined. CDR3 length equals 17 residues. Germline loops: CDR1 SGHTA, CDR2 FQGNSA. V gave up 6 bases and J gave up 0 bases, with 19 bases separating them.

V and J are TRBV5-4 and TRBJ2-7; D uncertain. Trimming cost V 0 bases and J 1 base, with 14 bases left between them. Germline V gene lookup returns CDR1 SGHNT and CDR2 YYREEE (reference sequence). This CDR3 is 16 amino acids long. The CDR3 sequence is CASSLDLQVRSYEQYF. The CDR3 DNA follows: TGTGCCAGCAGCTTGGATCTCCAGGTTCGGTCCTACGAGCAGTACTTC.

The rearrangement links TRBV30 to TRBJ2-6; TRBD1 is a possible D gene (5 bases). Germline CDR1 is GTSNPN and CDR2 is SVGIG (reference sequence). This CDR3 comprises 14 residues. With 4 bases removed from V and 2 bases from J, the gap between germline ends came to 9 bases. The CDR3 nucleotides are TGTGCCTGGACAGGGTTCACTGGGGCCAACGTCCTGACTTTC. This codes for CAWTGFTGANVLTF.

This sequence joins TRBV6-5 and TRBJ1-2; 7 bases fit TRBD1. CDR1 and CDR2 from the germline V gene are MNHEY and SVGAGI. V was pared by 5 bases and J by 2 bases, with 2 bases of the junction left unmatched. The CDR3 totals 13 residues. The CDR3 region has the DNA TGTGCCAGCAGTGACAGGGAAAACTATGGCTACACCTTC. Translation: CASSDRENYGYTF.